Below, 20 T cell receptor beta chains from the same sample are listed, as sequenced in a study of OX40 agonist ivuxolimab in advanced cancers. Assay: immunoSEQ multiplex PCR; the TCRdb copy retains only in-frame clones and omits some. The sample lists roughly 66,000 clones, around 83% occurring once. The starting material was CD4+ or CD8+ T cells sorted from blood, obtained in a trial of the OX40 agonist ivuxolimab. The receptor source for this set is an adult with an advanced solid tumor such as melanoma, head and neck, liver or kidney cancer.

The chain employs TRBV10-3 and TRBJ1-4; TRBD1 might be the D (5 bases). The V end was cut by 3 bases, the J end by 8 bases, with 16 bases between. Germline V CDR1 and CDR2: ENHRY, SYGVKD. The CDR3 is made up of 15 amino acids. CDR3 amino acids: CAISETGAVGEKLFF. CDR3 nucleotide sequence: TGTGCCATCAGTGAAACAGGCGCTGTGGGGGAAAAACTGTTTTTT.

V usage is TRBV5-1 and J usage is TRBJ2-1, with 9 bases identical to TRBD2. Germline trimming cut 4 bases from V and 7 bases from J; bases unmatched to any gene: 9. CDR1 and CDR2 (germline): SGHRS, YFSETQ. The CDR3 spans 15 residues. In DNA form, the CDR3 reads TGCGCCAGCAGCACCTTAGCGGGAGAATTGAATGAGCAGTTCTTC. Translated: CASSTLAGELNEQFF.

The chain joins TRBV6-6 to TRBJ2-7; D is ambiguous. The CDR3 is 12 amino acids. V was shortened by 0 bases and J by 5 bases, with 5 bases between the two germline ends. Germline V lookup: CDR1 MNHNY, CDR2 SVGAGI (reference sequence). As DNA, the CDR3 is TGTGCCAGCAGTTACTCGTTTAACGAGCAGTACTTC. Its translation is CASSYSFNEQYF.

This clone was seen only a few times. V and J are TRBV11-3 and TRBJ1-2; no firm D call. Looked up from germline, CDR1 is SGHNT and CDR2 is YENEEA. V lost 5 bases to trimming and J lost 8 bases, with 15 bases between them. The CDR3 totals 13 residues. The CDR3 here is CASSPARAGGYTF. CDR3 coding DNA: TGTGCCAGCAGCCCTGCGAGAGCGGGGGGCTACACCTTC.

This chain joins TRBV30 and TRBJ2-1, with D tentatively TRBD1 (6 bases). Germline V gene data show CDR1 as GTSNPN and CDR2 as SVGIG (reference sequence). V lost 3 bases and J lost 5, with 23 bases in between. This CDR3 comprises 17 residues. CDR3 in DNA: TGTGCCTGGAGGATACGCCGGCGGACAGTGGCGGACAATGAGCAGTTCTTC. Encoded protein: CAWRIRRRTVADNEQFF. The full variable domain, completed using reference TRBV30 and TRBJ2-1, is SQTIHQWPATLVQPVGSPLSLECTVEGTSNPNLYWYRQAAGRGLQLLFYSVGIGQISSEVPQNLSASRPQDRQFILSSKKLLLSDSGFYLCAWRIRRRTVADNEQFFGPGTRLTVL.

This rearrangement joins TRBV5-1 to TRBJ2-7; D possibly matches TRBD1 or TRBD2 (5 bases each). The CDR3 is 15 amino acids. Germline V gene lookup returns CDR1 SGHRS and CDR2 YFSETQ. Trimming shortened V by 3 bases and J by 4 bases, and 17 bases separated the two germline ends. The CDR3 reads CASSSASLAGYEQYF. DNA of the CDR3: TGCGCCAGCAGCTCTGCTAGTCTAGCAGGGTACGAGCAGTACTTC.

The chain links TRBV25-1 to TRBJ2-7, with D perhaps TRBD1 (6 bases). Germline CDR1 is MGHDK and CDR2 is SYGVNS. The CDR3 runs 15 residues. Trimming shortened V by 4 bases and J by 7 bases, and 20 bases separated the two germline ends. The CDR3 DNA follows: TGTGCCAGCAGTGCTACCGGGACAAGGGCGTGGGAGCAGTACTTC. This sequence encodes CASSATGTRAWEQYF.

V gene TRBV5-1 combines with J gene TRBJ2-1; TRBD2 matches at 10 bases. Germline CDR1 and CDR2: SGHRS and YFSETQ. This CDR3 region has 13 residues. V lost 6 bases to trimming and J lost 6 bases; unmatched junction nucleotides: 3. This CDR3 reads CASTSGSGNEQFF. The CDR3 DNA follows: TGCGCCAGCACTAGCGGGAGTGGCAATGAGCAGTTCTTC.

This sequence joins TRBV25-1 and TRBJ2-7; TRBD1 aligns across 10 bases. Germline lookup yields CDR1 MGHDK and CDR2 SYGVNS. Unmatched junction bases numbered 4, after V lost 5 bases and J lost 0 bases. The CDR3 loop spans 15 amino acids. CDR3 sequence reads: CASSQRTGGSYEQYF. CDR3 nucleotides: TGTGCCAGCAGTCAGAGGACAGGGGGCTCCTACGAGCAGTACTTC.

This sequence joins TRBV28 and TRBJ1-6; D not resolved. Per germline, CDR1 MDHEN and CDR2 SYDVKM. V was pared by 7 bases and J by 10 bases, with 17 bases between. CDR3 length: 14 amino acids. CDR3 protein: CASNLIKGGSPLHF. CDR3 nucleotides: TGTGCCAGCAACTTGATCAAGGGTGGGTCACCCCTCCACTTT.

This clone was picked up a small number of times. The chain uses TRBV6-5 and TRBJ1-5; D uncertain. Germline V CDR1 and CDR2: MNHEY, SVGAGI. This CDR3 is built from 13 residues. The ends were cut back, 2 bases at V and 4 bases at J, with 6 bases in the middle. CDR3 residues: CASSYGRNQPQHF. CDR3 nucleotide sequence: TGTGCCAGCAGTTACGGCAGGAATCAGCCCCAGCATTTT.

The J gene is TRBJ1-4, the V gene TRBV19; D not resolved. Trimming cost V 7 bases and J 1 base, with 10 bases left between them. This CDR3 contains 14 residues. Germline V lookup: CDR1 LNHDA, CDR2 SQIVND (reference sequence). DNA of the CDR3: TGTGCCAGTAACCAAAAGCTAACTAATGAAAAACTGTTTTTT. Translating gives CASNQKLTNEKLFF.

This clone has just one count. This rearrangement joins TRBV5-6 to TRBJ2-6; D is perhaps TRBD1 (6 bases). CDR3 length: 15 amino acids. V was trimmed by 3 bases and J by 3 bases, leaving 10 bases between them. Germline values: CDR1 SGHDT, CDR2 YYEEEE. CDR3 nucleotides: TGTGCCAGCAGCTCGGCAGGGGTTGGGGCCAACGTCCTGACTTTC. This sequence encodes CASSSAGVGANVLTF.

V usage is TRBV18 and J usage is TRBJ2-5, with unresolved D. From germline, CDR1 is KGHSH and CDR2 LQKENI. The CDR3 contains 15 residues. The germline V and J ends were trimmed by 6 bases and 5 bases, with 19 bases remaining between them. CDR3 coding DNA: TGTGCCAGCTCGCCCACAAGGGCTTTAGGGGAGACCCAGTACTTC. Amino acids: CASSPTRALGETQYF.

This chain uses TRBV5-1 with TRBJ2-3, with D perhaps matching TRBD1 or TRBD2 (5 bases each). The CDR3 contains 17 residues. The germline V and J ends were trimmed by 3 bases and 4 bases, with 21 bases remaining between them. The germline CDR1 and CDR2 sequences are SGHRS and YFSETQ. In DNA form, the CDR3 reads TGCGCCAGCAGCTCTGGGACCAGCCCGGTGGTAGCAGATACGCAGTATTTT. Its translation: CASSSGTSPVVADTQYF.

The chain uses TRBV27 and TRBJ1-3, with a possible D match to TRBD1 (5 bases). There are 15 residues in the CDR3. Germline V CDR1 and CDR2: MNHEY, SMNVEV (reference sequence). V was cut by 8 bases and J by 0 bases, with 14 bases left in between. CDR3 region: CASSINGGSGNTIYF. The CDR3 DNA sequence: TGTGCCAGCTCGATTAACGGGGGCTCTGGAAACACCATATATTTT.

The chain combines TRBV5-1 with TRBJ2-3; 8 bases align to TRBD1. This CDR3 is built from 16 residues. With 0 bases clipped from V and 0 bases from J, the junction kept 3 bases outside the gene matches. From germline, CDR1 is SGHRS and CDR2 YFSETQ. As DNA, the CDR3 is TGCGCCAGCAGCTTGGACGGACAGGGAAGCACAGATACGCAGTATTTT. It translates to CASSLDGQGSTDTQYF.

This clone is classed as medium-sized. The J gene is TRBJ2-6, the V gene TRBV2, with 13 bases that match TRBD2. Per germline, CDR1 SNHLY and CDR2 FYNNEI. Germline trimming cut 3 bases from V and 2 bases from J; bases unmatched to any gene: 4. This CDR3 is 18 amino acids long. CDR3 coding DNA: TGTGCCAGCAGTGATCCCGGACTAGCGGGAGCTGGGGCCAACGTCCTGACTTTC. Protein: CASSDPGLAGAGANVLTF.

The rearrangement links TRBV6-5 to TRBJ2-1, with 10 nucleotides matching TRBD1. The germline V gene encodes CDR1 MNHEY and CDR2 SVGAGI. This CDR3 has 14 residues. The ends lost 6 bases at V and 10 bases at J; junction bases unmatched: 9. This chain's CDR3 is CASREGTGVREQFF. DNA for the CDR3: TGTGCCAGCAGAGAGGGGACAGGGGTTAGGGAGCAGTTCTTC.

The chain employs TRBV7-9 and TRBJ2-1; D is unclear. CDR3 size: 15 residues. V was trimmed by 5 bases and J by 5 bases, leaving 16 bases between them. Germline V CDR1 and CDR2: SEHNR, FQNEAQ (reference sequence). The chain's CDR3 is CASSPRHSPDNEQFF. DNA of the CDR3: TGTGCCAGCAGCCCACGTCATAGCCCAGACAATGAGCAGTTCTTC.